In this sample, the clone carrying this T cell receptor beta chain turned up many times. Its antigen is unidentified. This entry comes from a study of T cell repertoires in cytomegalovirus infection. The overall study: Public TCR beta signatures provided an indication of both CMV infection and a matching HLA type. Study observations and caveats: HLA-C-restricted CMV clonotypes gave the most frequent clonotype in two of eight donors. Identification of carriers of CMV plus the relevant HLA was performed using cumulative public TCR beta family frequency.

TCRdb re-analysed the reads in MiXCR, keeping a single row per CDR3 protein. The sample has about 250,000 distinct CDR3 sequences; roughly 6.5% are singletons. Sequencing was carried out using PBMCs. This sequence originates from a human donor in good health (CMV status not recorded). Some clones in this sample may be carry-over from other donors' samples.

CDR3 DNA: TGTGCCAGCACCACCAGCGGGGGTTTCCCCTACGAGCAGTACTTC. Its translation: CASTTSGGFPYEQYF. This chain links TRBV12-3 or TRBV12-4 with TRBJ2-7; TRBD2 aligns across 8 bases. The trim removed 7 bases at V and 2 bases at J, leaving 10 bases unmatched. The CDR3 is 15 residues long.